The present TCR beta chain was sequenced within a study of cytomegalovirus exposure and HLA in healthy donors. Study-wide background: Out of a few hundred genotyped donors, less than 85% belonged to the Caucasian-associated ancestry cluster.

CDR1 and CDR2 from the germline V gene are LGHNA and YNFKEQ. V was pared by 1 base and J by 1 base, with 13 bases between. The CDR3 contains 17 residues. The PCR employed 60 Vbeta primers together with 13 Jbeta primers. Profiled with immunoSEQ multiplex PCR; TCRdb holds only in-frame clones, not every one. In the table there are approximately 120,000 clones, about 71% of which are singletons. Healthy bone marrow donors made up the donor group. This clone was found a few times. What it recognizes is unknown. Broader study findings: Later work associated roughly 17,000 TCR beta sequences with HLA alleles at 0.05 false discovery rate. In the analysis, some V segments, TRBV6-2 and TRBV6-3 included, were excluded as indistinguishable.

The sequence was collected from a woman in her fifties or sixties in good health and CMV-seronegative. Sequences were obtained from PBMCs. This rearrangement joins TRBV4-2 to TRBJ2-2; perhaps TRBD2 as D (6 bases). Written as DNA, the CDR3 is TGTGCCAGCAGCCAAGTAGCCCTGGGGGGGAACACCGGGGAGCTGTTTTTT. It yields the protein CASSQVALGGNTGELFF.